This T cell receptor (beta chain) derives from a study of blood T cell repertoires in COVID-19. Study background: COVID-19 samples collected from the United States, Italy and Spain covered acute and convalescent phases.

J gave up 3 bases and V 6 bases, and 5 bases lay outside the gene matches. The CDR3 length is 14 residues. Germline CDR1 reads MNHEY; CDR2 reads SVGAGI. Profiling relied on immunoSEQ multiplex PCR, and the TCRdb table lists in-frame clones only, not all of them. The repertoire consists of about 90,000 clones, with more than 85% occurring once and the leading ten covering roughly 2.3%. The rearrangement uses TRBV6-5 and TRBJ2-3; 8 bases line up with TRBD1. The receptor comes from a human donor with active COVID-19. The donor label of this sample is uncertain. The specimen was peripheral blood. In DNA form, the CDR3 reads TGTGCCAGCAGCCAAGACAGGGGTACAGATACGCAGTATTTT. This sequence encodes CASSQDRGTDTQYF.